The clone carrying this TCR beta chain came up a few times. These data are taken from a study of tumor-infiltrating lymphocytes in primary liver carcinoma. A primer matching the constant region was used to make TCR beta cDNA from approximately 520 ng of total RNA. ARM-PCR, slightly modified, supplied the TCR beta libraries through three nested multiplex PCR rounds. TCRdb reprocessed the multiplex PCR reads via MiXCR and lists one record per CDR3 protein. The table lists about 200,000 distinct CDR3 sequences, approximately 65% of them singletons. Germline DNA was also extracted, with blood RNA taken from unsorted whole blood. Preoperatively, four milliliters of peripheral blood were collected. The receptor comes from an older woman with primary liver carcinoma and hepatitis B virus infection. The sequencing input was peripheral blood.

The chain's CDR3 is CASSSGLTNTGELFF. DNA for the CDR3: TGTGCCAGCAGCTCGGGACTCACGAACACCGGGGAGCTGTTTTTT. V is TRBV7-9 and J is TRBJ2-2, with D maybe TRBD2 (6 bases). The ends were cut back, 4 bases at V and 0 bases at J, with 9 bases in the middle. CDR1 SEHNR and CDR2 FQNEAQ come from the germline V gene (reference sequence). This CDR3 comprises 15 residues.